What follows describes a single T cell receptor (beta chain). This sample was included in a study of blood T cell repertoires in COVID-19. Study-wide background: In each case, the material was cDNA or gDNA derived from T cells, B-cell-depleted T cells, or PBMCs.

Germline CDR1 reads LGHNA; CDR2 reads YSLEER. CDR3 size: 15 residues. V lost 1 base and J lost 0, with 8 bases in between. Per the original data handling: Nucleated cell counts were estimated from reference gene primer amplification. Data came from immunoSEQ multiplex PCR; TCRdb stores just in-frame clones and leaves some out. V, J and clone size were drawn from that table, and D and trimming were deduced from the DNA. The sample includes about 180,000 clones, 85% seen only once; the top ten take over 5%. The sample consisted of peripheral blood. The chain is built from TRBV4-3 and TRBJ2-3; a weak D match, TRBD2 (5 bases). This receptor was identified in a woman between 50 and 59 years old with COVID-19, enrolled during active disease. The CDR3 is CASSQGTLSTDTQYF. The CDR3 nucleotides are TGCGCCAGCAGCCAAGGGACTCTTAGCACAGATACGCAGTATTTT.